Listed below are T cell receptor beta chains from one sample, sequenced in a study of shared clonotypes between healthy human individuals. Profiling relied on immunoSEQ multiplex PCR, and the TCRdb table lists in-frame clones only, not all of them. Of 2 million to 2.5 million clones in the sample, roughly 92% are singletons; the top ten hold about 0.36%. Sequencing was carried out using naive CD4+ T cells from PBMCs. The receptors shown here come from a man aged 18 to 30 in good health. Some clones in this sample may be carry-over from other donors' samples. The CDR3 runs from the conserved cysteine through the conserved F or W. A D gene is named only where the DNA matches it firmly. Expanded clones get a size class; other rows say once, few or many, or leave the size out.

abundance	v_gene	j_gene	d_gene	CDR3aa	CDR3nt
once	TRBV28	TRBJ1-2	TRBD1	CASSLSPGQGEYGYTF	TGTGCCAGCAGTTTATCCCCTGGACAGGGTGAATATGGCTACACCTTC
-	TRBV7-3	TRBJ2-3	-	CASSLRLSDTQYF	TGTGCCAGCAGCTTAAGACTTTCAGATACGCAGTATTTT
-	TRBV7-9	TRBJ1-5	-	CASSSTHSNQPQHF	TGTGCCAGCAGCTCTACTCATAGCAATCAGCCCCAGCATTTT
-	TRBV29-1	TRBJ2-7	-	CSVVPHQGPGGEQYF	TGCAGCGTTGTTCCGCACCAGGGGCCCGGGGGCGAGCAGTACTTC
-	TRBV4-2	TRBJ1-5	-	CASSQGLPGRLNQPQHF	TGTGCCAGCAGCCAAGGGCTACCCGGACGGCTGAATCAGCCCCAGCATTTT
few	TRBV28	TRBJ1-4	TRBD1	CASSLDRGREKLFF	TGTGCCAGCAGTTTGGACAGGGGTAGGGAAAAACTGTTTTTT
-	TRBV2	TRBJ1-5	TRBD1	CASSPQGADQPQHF	TGTGCCAGCAGCCCTCAGGGGGCTGATCAGCCCCAGCATTTT
once	TRBV4-1	TRBJ2-7	TRBD1	CASSHPTGGFYEQYF	TGCGCCAGCAGCCACCCCACAGGGGGCTTCTACGAGCAGTACTTC
-	TRBV5-1	TRBJ2-7	TRBD1	CASTRDREYEQYF	TGTGCCAGCACCCGGGACAGGGAATACGAGCAGTACTTC
once	TRBV25-1	TRBJ2-7	TRBD2	CASSAGGTSGQEQYF	TGTGCCAGCTCCGCTGGGGGGACTAGCGGGCAGGAGCAGTACTTC
-	TRBV7-2	TRBJ2-3	TRBD2	CATQLAGGGTQYF	TGTGCCACCCAGTTAGCGGGAGGGGGTACGCAGTATTTT
-	TRBV9	TRBJ2-1	-	CASSVFSATYNEQFF	TGTGCCAGCAGCGTATTTTCAGCAACCTACAATGAGCAGTTCTTC
-	TRBV29-1	TRBJ2-3	-	CSVEVTSTDTQYF	TGCAGCGTTGAGGTCACCAGCACAGATACGCAGTATTTT
-	TRBV7-9	TRBJ1-5	-	CASSLEGDPLLSQHF	TGTGCCAGCAGCTTAGAAGGGGACCCCCTATTGTCCCAGCATTTT
-	TRBV28	TRBJ2-7	-	CASRGDSRSSYEQYF	TGTGCCAGCAGGGGGGATTCCCGGAGCTCCTACGAGCAGTACTTC
-	TRBV4-2	TRBJ1-5	-	CASSLLGGVYSNQPQHF	TGTGCCAGCAGCCTCCTAGGGGGGGTCTATAGCAATCAGCCCCAGCATTTT
once	TRBV28	TRBJ1-3	TRBD1	CASRSLGTGGNTIYF	TGTGCCAGCAGGAGCCTCGGGACAGGAGGAAACACCATATATTTT
-	TRBV18	TRBJ1-1	-	CASSPAQGGEAFF	TGTGCCAGCTCACCAGCACAGGGAGGTGAAGCTTTCTTT
-	TRBV14	TRBJ2-3	-	CASSRGESTDTQYF	TGTGCCAGCAGCCGGGGGGAATCCACAGATACGCAGTATTTT
-	TRBV7-2	TRBJ2-7	-	CASSFTPGAYEQYF	TGTGCCAGCAGCTTTACCCCGGGAGCATACGAGCAGTACTTC
-	TRBV4-1	TRBJ1-4	-	CASSQGRPTNEKLFF	TGCGCCAGCAGCCAAGGACGGCCAACTAATGAAAAACTGTTTTTT
-	TRBV10-3	TRBJ2-3	TRBD2	CASGTSEGTDTQYF	TGTGCCTCAGGGACTAGCGAGGGCACAGATACGCAGTATTTT